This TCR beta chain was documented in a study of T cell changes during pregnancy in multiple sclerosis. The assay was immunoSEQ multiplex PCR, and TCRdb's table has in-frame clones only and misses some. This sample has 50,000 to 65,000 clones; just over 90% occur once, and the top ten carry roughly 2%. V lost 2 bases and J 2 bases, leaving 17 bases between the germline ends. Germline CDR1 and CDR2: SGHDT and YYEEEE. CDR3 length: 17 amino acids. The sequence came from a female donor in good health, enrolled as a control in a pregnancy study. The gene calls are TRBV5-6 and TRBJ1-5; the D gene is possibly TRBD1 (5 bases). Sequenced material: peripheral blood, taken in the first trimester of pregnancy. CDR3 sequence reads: CASSLNRQGEGNQPQHF. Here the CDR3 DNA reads TGTGCCAGCAGCTTAAACCGCCAGGGTGAGGGCAATCAGCCCCAGCATTTT.